These T cell receptor beta chains were read from a single sample in a study of T cells in Graves' hyperthyroidism and ophthalmopathy. Each CDR3 protein is one row after TCRdb ran MiXCR on the multiplex PCR reads. The data show approximately 600,000 distinct CDR3 sequences, approximately 15% seen once. The material sequenced was blood. Receptor source: a woman in her thirties or forties with Graves' ophthalmopathy. Both conserved end residues are part of each CDR3. The order of the fields is V gene, clone size, CDR3 protein. A row's size may be missing; if present it is once, few, many or a size class.

V: TRBV29-1
size: many
CDR3: CSVRGADSNQPQHF

V: TRBV28
size: few
CDR3: CASSSLDRGDYGYTF

V: TRBV6-1
size: many
CDR3: CASHRGRLSYEQYF

V: TRBV6-2/TRBV6-3
size: NA
CDR3: CASSYSGSWNTEAFF

V: TRBV7-9
size: NA
CDR3: CASSLVGRAKDEQYF

V: TRBV30
size: many
CDR3: CAWSVQRERTGELFF

V: TRBV7-2
size: NA
CDR3: CASRAGGAETQYF

V: TRBV10-3
size: NA
CDR3: CAISEETALSGGLYGYTF

V: TRBV13
size: many
CDR3: CASSLVPRLNTEAFF

V: TRBV7-9
size: NA
CDR3: CASSTITGLNTEAFF

V: TRBV27
size: NA
CDR3: CASSPFAQETQYF

V: TRBV20-1
size: many
CDR3: CSAPASGTTNYGYTF

V: TRBV18
size: many
CDR3: CASTGLANTEAFF

V: TRBV6-2/TRBV6-3
size: many
CDR3: CASSYSGENPLNTEAFF

V: TRBV12-5
size: NA
CDR3: CASGLSHRGAGELFF

V: TRBV19
size: many
CDR3: CASSIFEFGEYGYTF

V: TRBV6-2/TRBV6-3
size: many
CDR3: CASMEQGGSYEQYF

V: TRBV7-2
size: many
CDR3: CASSFSPAYEQYF

V: TRBV28
size: many
CDR3: CASVGNYGYTF

V: TRBV6-1
size: many
CDR3: CASTGTIGAYEQYF

V: TRBV20-1
size: NA
CDR3: CSAREGRGINQPQHF

V: TRBV28
size: few
CDR3: CASRYGSAGGSYEQYF

V: TRBV12-3/TRBV12-4
size: many
CDR3: CASSKLAGETQYF

V: TRBV30
size: once
CDR3: CASSGPPTYEQYF

V: TRBV12-3/TRBV12-4
size: many
CDR3: CASRRAGGQSHSYEQYF

V: TRBV18
size: NA
CDR3: CASSPNRGRWETQYF

V: TRBV20-1
size: many
CDR3: CSAPTENYGYTF

V: TRBV6-1
size: NA
CDR3: CASSERSGSGAGELFF

V: TRBV7-8
size: many
CDR3: CASSPRTGGNTIYF

V: TRBV6-5
size: many
CDR3: CASSYVAGGTDTQYF

V: TRBV6-1
size: NA
CDR3: CASSQFGRGQPSEQYF

V: TRBV12-3/TRBV12-4
size: few
CDR3: CASSQGQGFGYTF

V: TRBV24-1
size: NA
CDR3: CATSEPGTRNTGELFF

V: TRBV20-1
size: many
CDR3: CSAWDQNTEAFF

V: TRBV29-1
size: many
CDR3: CSVIGGLPLEQYF

V: TRBV30
size: many
CDR3: CAWTGIYTEAFF

V: TRBV12-3/TRBV12-4
size: many
CDR3: CASSDRGYQETQYF

V: TRBV30
size: many
CDR3: CAWTRVQETQYF

V: TRBV7-2
size: NA
CDR3: CASRIDRRMNTEAFF

V: TRBV7-2
size: few
CDR3: CASSLRWGGETQYF

V: TRBV2
size: NA
CDR3: CASTYGLNTEAFF

V: TRBV29-1
size: many
CDR3: CSVGAWAGELFF

V: TRBV6-2/TRBV6-3
size: many
CDR3: CASIDLSSYEQYF

V: TRBV28
size: NA
CDR3: CASSFNPLLPDRDFQETQYF

V: TRBV12-3/TRBV12-4
size: many
CDR3: CASSLGTGGSPLHF

V: TRBV19
size: many
CDR3: CASSGERGLNTEAFF

V: TRBV19
size: many
CDR3: CATMDREETQYF

V: TRBV28
size: many
CDR3: CASQLINYGYTF

V: TRBV6-1
size: NA
CDR3: CASRLGLSGNQPQHF

V: TRBV12-3/TRBV12-4
size: few
CDR3: CASSLVGGSLGYTF

V: TRBV28
size: few
CDR3: CASRTGTNVRETQYF

V: TRBV18
size: few
CDR3: CASSPGPDTEAFF

V: TRBV11-2
size: many
CDR3: CASSAAEGGETQYF

V: TRBV10-3
size: many
CDR3: CAISQTGVAFF

V: TRBV6-1
size: many
CDR3: CASSTGHWNQPQHF

V: TRBV10-3
size: many
CDR3: CAISDPASGSSRAGETQYF

V: TRBV6-2/TRBV6-3
size: many
CDR3: CASTGAANSNQPQHF